This is a list of T cell receptor beta chains from one sample in a study of TIL therapy for anti-PD-1-resistant metastatic lung cancer. The data were produced by immunoSEQ multiplex PCR, yet TCRdb's version contains in-frame clones alone and is incomplete. The repertoire holds approximately 10,000 clones, with approximately 80% as singletons. The starting material was blood, obtained at baseline. The source is a person between 25 and 79 years old with non-small cell lung cancer. CDR3s include the opening cysteine and the closing phenylalanine or tryptophan.

J gene | V gene | CDR3 protein
TRBJ1-2 | TRBV27 | CASDLSPGGYNGYTF
TRBJ2-2 | TRBV6-4 | CASSAGTAGDTGELFF
TRBJ1-2 | TRBV6-4 | CASSGQGGEGYTF
TRBJ1-4 | TRBV15 | CATSRREPLDEKLFF
TRBJ2-7 | TRBV27 | CASSSLDRGLYEQYF
TRBJ1-5 | TRBV7-8 | CASSRGQGAAQPQHF
TRBJ1-5 | TRBV30 | CAWSAAGLSNQPQHF
TRBJ2-1 | TRBV5-8 | CASSLLAYNEQFF
TRBJ2-7 | TRBV10-1 | CASSESGQGEQYF
TRBJ2-2 | TRBV6-4 | CASSVKGDTGELFF
TRBJ2-7 | TRBV18 | CASSPGQSSYEQYF
TRBJ1-1 | TRBV2 | CASSERQQGTEAFF
TRBJ2-1 | TRBV7-2 | CASTGLRRNEQFF
TRBJ2-2 | TRBV4-2 | CASSQDPGTGAGELFF
TRBJ1-2 | TRBV27 | CASSPQLQGGYGYTF
TRBJ2-2 | TRBV4-3 | CASSQDQGSTGELFF
TRBJ2-1 | TRBV11-3 | CASSPSSGTSLNEQFF
TRBJ2-1 | TRBV7-9 | CASSSTGTSGSSYNEQFF
TRBJ2-3 | TRBV2 | CASSLGLAGGRDTQYF
- | TRBV4-1 | CASSQAGTSAYEQYF
TRBJ2-7 | TRBV4-2 | CASSQDPLAGEQYF
TRBJ2-5 | TRBV27 | CASSLRETQYF
TRBJ2-2 | TRBV19 | CATRTSGIDTGELFF
TRBJ1-4 | TRBV13 | CASSLGGRGSEKLFF
TRBJ2-7 | TRBV10-1 | CASSDEREKTYEQYF
TRBJ1-4 | TRBV11-1 | CASSLAYGATAEKLFF
TRBJ2-1 | TRBV9 | CASSSGRNPYNEQFF
TRBJ2-7 | TRBV27 | CASSLSLGLSGSYEQYF
TRBJ1-1 | TRBV29-1 | CSVEPQGGGIPGF
TRBJ2-7 | TRBV6-1 | CASIKDREEEQYF
TRBJ2-5 | TRBV6-1 | CASSPGGQTQYF
TRBJ1-2 | TRBV18 | CASSPPGYHGYTF
- | TRBV7-9 | CASSSLLAYSYEQYF
TRBJ2-3 | TRBV5-1 | CASSSGTSYTDTQYF